Listed below are T cell receptor beta chains from one sample, sequenced in a study of Ad26.COV2.S vaccination and SARS-CoV-2 variants. This table comes from immunoSEQ multiplex PCR, and its TCRdb copy is limited to in-frame clones, with some not included. Of about 450,000 clones listed, roughly 89% are singletons. The sequencing used peripheral blood, collected in a trial of Ad26.COV2.S vaccine versus placebo. The receptors were sampled from a person aged 18-60 years who received the Ad26.COV2.S COVID-19 vaccine or a placebo. Each CDR3 is given with its conserved first and last residue. The D gene is left open where the match is weak. Clone sizes are given selectively: once, few, many, or a class where the clone is expanded.

V gene	J gene	D gene	clone size	CDR3 protein	CDR3 DNA
TRBV4-2	TRBJ1-5	.	once	CASSPELAQTRNQPQHF	TGTGCCAGCAGCCCTGAGTTAGCCCAAACAAGAAATCAGCCCCAGCATTTT
TRBV10-2	TRBJ2-7	TRBD2	few	CASTQSGGSEQYF	TGCGCCAGCACCCAAAGCGGGGGAAGCGAGCAGTACTTC
TRBV27	TRBJ1-6	.	.	CASSIRGGSSYNSPLHF	TGTGCCAGCAGTATCAGGGGAGGTAGCTCCTATAATTCACCCCTCCACTTT
TRBV15	TRBJ1-4	.	.	CATSRDVVVVEKLFF	TGTGCCACCAGCAGAGATGTCGTTGTGGTCGAAAAACTGTTTTTT
TRBV5-4	TRBJ2-3	TRBD2	.	CASSLKLAHTDTQYF	TGTGCCAGCAGCTTGAAACTAGCGCACACAGATACGCAGTATTTT
TRBV4-3	TRBJ1-1	.	.	CASSQRQGQNTEAFF	TGCGCCAGCAGCCAAAGGCAGGGACAGAACACTGAAGCTTTCTTT
TRBV5-1	TRBJ2-5	.	.	CASSLTGPETQYF	TGCGCCAGCAGCTTGACAGGGCCAGAGACCCAGTACTTC
TRBV20-1	TRBJ1-4	.	.	CMGGTGEKLFF	TGCATGGGGGGCACCGGCGAAAAACTGTTTTTT
TRBV7-9	TRBJ1-1	.	.	CASSLGQERAFF	TGTGCCAGCAGCTTGGGGCAGGAGCGGGCTTTCTTT
TRBV12-3/TRBV12-4	TRBJ2-5	.	.	CASSTSETQYF	TGTGCCAGCAGCACCTCTGAGACCCAGTACTTC
TRBV18	TRBJ2-2	.	.	CASSPLTGDTGELFF	TGTGCCAGCTCACCACTTACAGGTGACACCGGGGAGCTGTTTTTT
TRBV2	TRBJ1-3	TRBD1	.	CASRAGDRDSGNTIYF	TGTGCCAGCAGAGCCGGAGACAGGGACTCTGGAAACACCATATATTTT
TRBV19	TRBJ1-6	.	.	CASKGPFLNSPLHF	TGTGCCAGTAAAGGGCCCTTCCTAAATTCACCCCTCCACTTT
TRBV19	TRBJ1-6	.	.	CASRDHRVNSPLHF	TGTGCCAGTAGAGATCACAGGGTGAATTCACCCCTCCACTTT
TRBV5-1	TRBJ1-2	.	.	CASSLAVRGSDGYTF	TGCGCCAGCAGCTTGGCGGTCAGGGGCTCGGATGGCTACACCTTC
TRBV3-1/TRBV3-2	TRBJ1-6	.	once	CASSQVMGQGRSPLHF	TGTGCCAGCAGCCAGGTGATGGGGCAGGGAAGGTCACCCCTCCACTTT
TRBV5-6	TRBJ1-2	.	.	CASSFVQGDGYTF	TGTGCCAGCAGCTTTGTCCAGGGTGATGGCTACACCTTC
TRBV14	TRBJ1-2	.	.	CASSYWGRGYTF	TGTGCCAGCAGCTACTGGGGTCGTGGCTACACCTTC
TRBV9	TRBJ1-1	.	.	CASSPTGMNTEAFF	TGTGCCAGCAGCCCGACAGGCATGAACACTGAAGCTTTCTTT
TRBV19	TRBJ1-2	.	.	CASSISTVNGYTF	TGTGCCAGTAGTATAAGTACAGTAAATGGCTACACCTTC